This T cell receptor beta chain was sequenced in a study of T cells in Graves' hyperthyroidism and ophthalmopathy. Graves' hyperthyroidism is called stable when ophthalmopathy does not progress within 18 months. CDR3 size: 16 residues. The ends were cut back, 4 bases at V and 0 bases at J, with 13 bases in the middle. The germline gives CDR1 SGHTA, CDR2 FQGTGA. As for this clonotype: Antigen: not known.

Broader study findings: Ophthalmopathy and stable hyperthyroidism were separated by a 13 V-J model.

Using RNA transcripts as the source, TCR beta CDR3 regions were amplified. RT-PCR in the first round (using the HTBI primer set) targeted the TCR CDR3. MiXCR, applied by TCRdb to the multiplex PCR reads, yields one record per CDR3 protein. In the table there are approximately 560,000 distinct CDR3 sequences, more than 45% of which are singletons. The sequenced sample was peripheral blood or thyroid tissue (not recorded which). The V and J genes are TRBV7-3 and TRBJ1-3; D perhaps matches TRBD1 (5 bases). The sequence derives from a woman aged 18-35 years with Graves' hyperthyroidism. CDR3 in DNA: TGTGCCAGCAGCTCGGGACCGCTATCCTCTGGAAACACCATATATTTT. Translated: CASSSGPLSSGNTIYF.